This T cell receptor (beta chain) emerged from a study of shared T cell receptors in the human thymus. V lost 7 bases and J 7 bases, leaving 8 bases between the germline ends. Germline CDR1 and CDR2: SGHTA and FQGNSA. This CDR3 has 11 residues. Sequenced by immunoSEQ multiplex PCR; TCRdb stores in-frame clones only, minus some. The sample gives just under 550,000 clones, 70% to 80% of which show up once; around 0.012% is in the top ten. These records were also assigned to another study, of human thymus T cells.

The clonotype was recovered from a boy younger than two with a congenital heart defect. The chain has TRBV7-2 and TRBJ2-1, with D hard to call. Sequenced material: thymocytes. The CDR3 here is CASTLENEQFF. The CDR3 region has the DNA TGTGCCAGCACCCTTGAGAATGAGCAGTTCTTC.